The 26 T cell receptor beta chains listed next were all sequenced from one sample in a study of graft-versus-host responses after intestinal transplantation. TCRdb keeps only in-frame clones here, not all; method: immunoSEQ multiplex PCR. Of around 89,000 clones listed, about 90% are singletons. No antigens are known for them. The specimen comprised unstimulated CD8+ T cells sorted from spleen or lymph node cells, sampled before transplant. These receptors came from a human donor who was the organ donor for an intestinal transplant.

CDR3 DNA sequence: TGTGCCAGCAGTGAAGCAACTAGCGGCCAAGAGACCCAGTACTTC. This sequence encodes CASSEATSGQETQYF. The rearrangement uses TRBV6-1 and TRBJ2-5; 8 bases agree with TRBD2. The CDR3 contains 15 residues. Per germline, CDR1 MNHNS and CDR2 SASEGT. The trim removed 0 bases at V and 1 base at J, leaving 1 base unmatched.

The chain employs TRBV9 and TRBJ1-2, with 9 bases identical to TRBD1. CDR1 and CDR2 from the germline V gene are SGDLS and YYNGEE. The CDR3 sequence is 15 residues long. The trim removed 3 bases at V and 5 bases at J, leaving 8 bases unmatched. CDR3 sequence: CASSASGQGSYGYTF. Here the CDR3 DNA reads TGTGCCAGCAGCGCGTCGGGACAGGGTAGTTATGGCTACACCTTC.

This clone appeared once. The J gene is TRBJ2-7, the V gene TRBV11-2, with D possibly being TRBD1 (5 bases). CDR3 length: 15 residues. Trimming removed 1 base at V and 0 bases at J, with 10 bases between. CDR1 and CDR2 (germline): SGHAT, FQNNGV. The CDR3 sequence: CASSLGPQGSYEQYF. The CDR3 nucleotides are TGTGCCAGCAGCTTAGGGCCGCAGGGCTCCTACGAGCAGTACTTC.

The chain employs TRBV28 and TRBJ1-5; D may be TRBD1 (6 bases). Trimming stripped 5 bases from V and 3 bases from J, with 11 bases between. The CDR3 spans 14 residues. Germline V CDR1 and CDR2: MDHEN, SYDVKM. DNA for the CDR3: TGTGCCAGCAGTGACCGGGACAACAATCAGCCCCAGCATTTT. Translated: CASSDRDNNQPQHF.

This chain joins TRBV9 and TRBJ2-2; 8 positions agree with TRBD2. The CDR3 extends over 15 amino acids. After removal of 7 bases from V and 5 bases from J, the junction contained 10 bases not matched to a gene. The V gene's germline CDR1 is SGDLS and CDR2 YYNGEE. CDR3 bases: TGTGCCAGCGGAGGGGGGGTAGCGGGAACCGGGGAGCTGTTTTTT. Residues: CASGGGVAGTGELFF.

The V gene is TRBV7-9, the J gene TRBJ1-1; D is possibly TRBD1 (6 bases). The CDR3 loop spans 12 amino acids. V lost 6 bases and J 4 bases, leaving 9 bases between the germline ends. Germline V gives CDR1 SEHNR, CDR2 FQNEAQ (reference sequence). CDR3 sequence: CASSSDSTEAFF. Here the CDR3 DNA reads TGTGCCAGCAGTTCGGACAGCACTGAAGCTTTCTTT.

This clone has a handful of counts. The V and J genes are TRBV7-2 and TRBJ1-4; TRBD1 aligns across 9 bases. CDR1 and CDR2 (germline): SGHTA, FQGNSA. The CDR3 runs 14 residues. J was trimmed by 7 bases and V by 5 bases; bases with no gene match: 5. As DNA, the CDR3 is TGTGCCAGCAGCACGGGACAGGGCGGTGAAAAACTGTTTTTT. It encodes CASSTGQGGEKLFF.

V usage is TRBV9 and J usage is TRBJ2-5, with 8 bases that match TRBD1. With 0 bases clipped from V and 1 base from J, the junction kept 11 bases outside the gene matches. There are 18 residues in the CDR3. CDR1 is SGDLS and CDR2 is YYNGEE in the germline V gene. CDR3 amino acids: CASSVAYRGEFLQETQYF. The CDR3 nucleotides are TGTGCCAGCAGCGTAGCTTACAGGGGGGAATTCCTCCAAGAGACCCAGTACTTC.

The chain is built from TRBV7-6 and TRBJ1-5, with D possibly being TRBD1 (5 bases). CDR3 length: 14 residues. The V gene lost 5 bases and the J gene lost 0 bases, with 8 bases spanning the gap. Germline V gene sequence: CDR1 SGHVS, CDR2 FNYEAQ. The DNA for the CDR3 is TGTGCCAGCAGCCCAGGGTATAGCAATCAGCCCCAGCATTTT. It is translated as CASSPGYSNQPQHF.

This clone appeared once. At one of its ends the junction is not consistent with the germline gene, which may arise from a read error. The chain joins TRBV7-7 to TRBJ2-2; a weak D match, TRBD1 (6 bases). CDR1 and CDR2 (germline): SSHAT, FNYEAQ (reference sequence). The CDR3 sequence is 14 residues long. The CDR3 nucleotides read TGTGCTAGCAGCTCCGGACAGCCCACCGGGGAGCTGTTTTTT. It translates to CASSSGQPTGELFF.

V gene TRBV9 combines with J gene TRBJ2-1, with 7 bases lining up with TRBD2. Germline CDR1 is SGDLS and CDR2 is YYNGEE. J lost 0 bases, V lost 4 bases, and 10 bases had no gene match. CDR3 length: 17 residues. DNA of the CDR3: TGTGCCAGCAGCACCTTTGGACTAGTCCTCTCCTACAATGAGCAGTTCTTC. This codes for CASSTFGLVLSYNEQFF.

J is TRBJ2-1 and V is TRBV9; 11 bases align to TRBD2. This CDR3 contains 18 residues. Trimming at V came to 0 bases and at J to 0 bases, leaving 5 bases not matched to a gene. CDR1 and CDR2 from the germline V gene are SGDLS and YYNGEE. The CDR3 DNA is TGTGCCAGCAGCGTAGAAATAGCGGGGGGGTCCTCCTACAATGAGCAGTTCTTC. It encodes CASSVEIAGGSSYNEQFF.

The chain employs TRBV5-5 and TRBJ2-7; D not resolved. Between the trimmed V and J ends, which lost 1 base and 2 bases, there was a span of 13 bases. There are 15 residues in the CDR3. CDR1 is SGHKS, CDR2 YYEKEE, per germline (reference sequence). In DNA form, the CDR3 reads TGTGCCAGCAGCTTGTCAGGTAGATTCGCCTACGAGCAGTACTTC. This sequence encodes CASSLSGRFAYEQYF.

The gene calls are TRBV4-1 and TRBJ1-5; D is undetermined. This CDR3 region has 16 residues. V shed 0 bases and J shed 2 bases, with 11 bases lying between them. Germline CDR1 is MGHRA and CDR2 is YSYEKL. For the CDR3, the DNA is TGCGCCAGCAGCCAAGAATGGGAGTACGGCAATCAGCCCCAGCATTTT. Its protein product is CASSQEWEYGNQPQHF.

The V gene is TRBV5-1, the J gene TRBJ2-7; D is unclear. V lost 4 bases and J 5 bases, leaving 7 bases between the germline ends. Looked up from germline, CDR1 is SGHRS and CDR2 is YFSETQ. This CDR3 is 11 amino acids long. The CDR3 coding sequence is TGCGCCAGCAGCGTAGCCAACGAGCAGTACTTC. Its translation is CASSVANEQYF. The whole variable domain, remainder taken from reference TRBV5-1 and TRBJ2-7, is KAGVTQTPRYLIKTRGQQVTLSCSPISGHRSVSWYQQTPGQGLQFLFEYFSETQRNKGNFPGRFSGRQFSNSRSEMNVSTLELGDSALYLCASSVANEQYFGPGTRLTVT.

This chain connects TRBV4-3 to TRBJ2-2; D remains ambiguous. This CDR3 contains 13 residues. The germline V gene has CDR1 LGHNA and CDR2 YSLEER. V was shortened by 1 base and J by 7 bases, with 7 bases between the two germline ends. In DNA, the CDR3 is TGCGCCAGCAGCCAAGGCTTGAGCGGGGAGCTGTTTTTT. It encodes CASSQGLSGELFF.

The chain couples TRBV23-1 to TRBJ2-7, with D tentatively TRBD1 (5 bases). TRBV23-1 is given ORF status, its function remaining uncertain. The CDR3 extends over 15 amino acids. Trimming pared 0 bases from V and 3 bases from J, leaving 12 bases between. CDR3 protein: CASSQSWQGHYEQYF. CDR3 bases: TGCGCCAGCAGTCAATCGTGGCAGGGTCACTACGAGCAGTACTTC.

V is TRBV19 and J is TRBJ2-7; maybe TRBD1 (5 bases). Germline values: CDR1 LNHDA, CDR2 SQIVND (reference sequence). V lost 1 base and J 3 bases, leaving 10 bases between the germline ends. CDR3 length: 14 residues. The CDR3 loop is CASSIGGVYYEQYF. As DNA, the CDR3 is TGTGCCAGTAGTATAGGGGGCGTTTACTACGAGCAGTACTTC. The complete variable domain, with remaining parts taken from reference TRBV19 and TRBJ2-7, reads DGGITQSPKYLFRKEGQNVTLSCEQNLNHDAMYWYRQDPGQGLRLIYYSQIVNDFQKGDIAEGYSVSREKKESFPLTVTSAQKNPTAFYLCASSIGGVYYEQYFGPGTRLTVT.

V is TRBV7-9 and J is TRBJ1-1; TRBD1 might be the D (5 bases). Trimming removed 7 bases from V and 1 base from J, with 13 bases in between. Per germline, CDR1 SEHNR and CDR2 FQNEAQ (reference sequence). CDR3 length: 14 residues. This CDR3 reads CASNSIGENTEAFF. CDR3 nucleotide sequence: TGTGCCAGCAACTCGATAGGGGAGAACACTGAAGCTTTCTTT.

The J gene is TRBJ1-4, the V gene TRBV7-9; 7 nucleotides match TRBD1. CDR1 and CDR2 from the germline V gene are SEHNR and FQNEAQ (reference sequence). J was trimmed by 4 bases and V by 5 bases; bases with no gene match: 10. The length of the CDR3 is 16 residues. The CDR3 nucleotides are TGTGCCAGCAGCCCCCCCTCAGGGGGGAATAATGAAAAACTGTTTTTT. Protein: CASSPPSGGNNEKLFF.

The CDR3 here is CATGGWGELFF. For the CDR3, the DNA is TGTGCCACTGGGGGCTGGGGGGAGCTGTTTTTT. V gene TRBV19 combines with J gene TRBJ2-2, with D possibly being TRBD1 (6 bases). Germline V gives CDR1 LNHDA, CDR2 SQIVND (reference sequence). The CDR3 totals 11 residues. Trimming stripped 10 bases from V and 8 bases from J, with 11 bases between.

This chain links TRBV4-1 with TRBJ2-1; D might be TRBD2 (7 bases). In germline, CDR1 is MGHRA, CDR2 YSYEKL. With 2 bases removed from V and 0 bases from J, the gap between germline ends came to 11 bases. This CDR3 region has 16 residues. The CDR3 is CASSQTRGGSYNEQFF. CDR3 DNA: TGCGCCAGCAGCCAAACGAGGGGGGGCTCCTACAATGAGCAGTTCTTC.

CDR3 region: CASSLKGRNTEAFF. CDR3 sequence (DNA): TGCGCCAGCAGCTTAAAGGGGCGGAACACTGAAGCTTTCTTT. This sequence joins TRBV5-1 and TRBJ1-1, with D maybe TRBD1 (5 bases). V lost 2 bases and J 1 base, leaving 9 bases between the germline ends. The CDR3 runs 14 residues. The germline gives CDR1 SGHRS, CDR2 YFSETQ.

The CDR3 loop is CASSLADTNYGYTF. In DNA, the CDR3 is TGTGCCAGCAGCTTAGCGGACACTAACTATGGCTACACCTTC. V usage is TRBV7-6 and J usage is TRBJ1-2, with D possibly being TRBD1 (5 bases). V lost 0 bases and J lost 0, with 5 bases in between. CDR3 length equals 14 residues. Germline-derived CDR1 and CDR2 are SGHVS and FNYEAQ.

The chain employs TRBV2 and TRBJ2-7, with 7 bases that match TRBD1. Germline assignment: CDR1 SNHLY and CDR2 FYNNEI. Trimming cost V 6 bases and J 5 bases; bases outside gene matches: 4. The CDR3 length is 12 residues. This CDR3 reads CASRTGNDEQYF. Here the CDR3 DNA reads TGTGCCAGCAGGACAGGGAACGACGAGCAGTACTTC.

This chain uses TRBV27 with TRBJ2-7; D remains unclear. The CDR3 consists of 11 residues. Between the trimmed V and J ends, which lost 5 bases and 8 bases, there was a span of 10 bases. Germline CDR1 reads MNHEY; CDR2 reads SMNVEV (reference sequence). Here the CDR3 DNA reads TGTGCCAGCAGTAGCCTTGTACAGCAGTACTTC. Translation: CASSSLVQQYF.